Shown below are 19 T cell receptor beta chains from a single sample sequenced in a study of CD8 T cells in ankylosing spondylitis (dated by TCRdb to about 2017). Library generation was performed with 5' RACE. The sequencer was an Illumina HiSeq 2500. The public sequencing data were trimmed at Q25 with fastp and processed into clonotypes with MiXCR by TCRdb, which kept only in-frame beta chains. For every CDR3 protein sequence, its rows merge into one entry that carries the most common genes and DNA. This sample comprises approximately 250,000 distinct CDR3 sequences, 32% of them detected only once. Of the sample, roughly 4.2% is held by the ten largest clones. Source material: blood, either unsorted or a sorted T cell fraction (not recorded which). The origin of the receptors is a male donor with ankylosing spondylitis or in good health (not recorded which).

This clonotype was counted only a few times. V and J are TRBV7-2 and TRBJ2-5; unclear D gene. Trimming shortened V by 5 bases and J by 5 bases, and 12 bases separated the two germline ends. In germline, CDR1 is SGHTA, CDR2 FQGNSA. This CDR3 is built from 13 residues. CDR3 coding DNA: TGTGCCAGCAGCCTCACCAATCAGGAGACCCAGTACTTC. It is translated as CASSLTNQETQYF.

The V gene is TRBV5-6, the J gene TRBJ2-2, with D perhaps TRBD1 or TRBD2 (5 bases each). V was shortened by 3 bases and J by 4 bases, with 10 bases between the two germline ends. Germline V gene sequence: CDR1 SGHDT, CDR2 YYEEEE. The CDR3 totals 14 residues. The CDR3 is CASSWGWTTGELFF. CDR3 coding DNA: TGTGCCAGCAGCTGGGGGTGGACCACCGGGGAGCTGTTTTTT.

This clonotype has a handful of counts. This chain joins TRBV6-5 and TRBJ2-5, with 8 positions matching TRBD2. The CDR3 runs 15 residues. CDR1 MNHEY and CDR2 SVGAGI come from the germline V gene. The V gene end was trimmed by 2 bases and the J gene end by 4 bases; junction bases not matched to a gene: 6. CDR3 DNA: TGTGCCAGCAGTTACGACGGTCGGGGGGGAGAGACCCAGTACTTC. Translation: CASSYDGRGGETQYF.

This clonotype was observed a few times. The chain couples TRBV5-1 to TRBJ2-6; D not resolved. The V end lost 0 bases, the J end lost 2 bases, and 9 bases lay between the germline ends. The V gene's germline CDR1 is SGHRS and CDR2 YFSETQ. This CDR3 comprises 16 residues. The CDR3 sequence is CASSLVMGTGANVLTF. In DNA form, the CDR3 reads TGCGCCAGCAGCTTGGTGATGGGTACTGGGGCCAACGTCCTGACTTTC.

This clonotype was detected ten times or more. V usage is TRBV4-2 and J usage is TRBJ2-5; a weak D match, TRBD2 (5 bases). There are 15 residues in the CDR3. Trimming removed 0 bases at V and 2 bases at J, with 10 bases between. Germline lookup yields CDR1 LGHNA and CDR2 YNFKEQ. CDR3 nucleotides: TGTGCCAGCAGCCAAGATACGGGGATGCAAGAGACCCAGTACTTC. This translates into CASSQDTGMQETQYF.

This clonotype was seen only a few times. The chain uses TRBV12-3 or TRBV12-4 and TRBJ1-3; D unresolved. V lost 5 bases to trimming and J lost 2 bases, with 13 bases between them. The CDR3 totals 15 residues. In DNA form, the CDR3 reads TGTGCCAGCAGTCTCAGAGGCTCGGCTGGAAACACCATATATTTT. Its translation is CASSLRGSAGNTIYF.

Only a few counts were recorded for this clonotype. The rearrangement links TRBV29-1 to TRBJ2-2; tentatively, D is TRBD1 or TRBD2 (5 bases each). The germline V gene encodes CDR1 SQVTM and CDR2 ANQGSEA. V was clipped by 7 bases and J by 7 bases, with 13 bases between them. This CDR3 comprises 12 residues. The CDR3 DNA is TGCAGCGCCTGGGACGCGAGCGGGGAGCTGTTTTTT. Its translation: CSAWDASGELFF.

This clonotype was counted between two and nine times. The chain links TRBV6-5 to TRBJ2-1; tentatively, D is TRBD1 (5 bases). From germline, CDR1 is MNHEY and CDR2 SVGAGI. Trimming took 2 bases from V and 2 from J, leaving 7 bases between them. The CDR3 spans 14 residues. The CDR3 loop is CASSYQGPYNEQFF. The CDR3 nucleotides read TGTGCCAGCAGTTACCAGGGCCCCTACAATGAGCAGTTCTTC.

This clonotype showed up just once. The rearrangement links TRBV10-3 to TRBJ2-3; D may be TRBD1 (5 bases). The V gene's germline CDR1 is ENHRY and CDR2 SYGVKD. Trimming pared 3 bases from V and 3 bases from J, leaving 16 bases between. The CDR3 sequence is 16 residues long. The CDR3 region is CAISDVGPGWTDTQYF. CDR3 DNA: TGTGCCATCAGTGATGTTGGGCCAGGGTGGACAGATACGCAGTATTTT.

CDR3 bases: TGCGCCAGCAGCTTGGATCCCCGGGGCACAGATACGCAGTATTTT. Translated, it gives CASSLDPRGTDTQYF. The rearrangement links TRBV5-1 to TRBJ2-3; D is uncertain. CDR3 size: 15 residues. The germline gives CDR1 SGHRS, CDR2 YFSETQ. V was shortened by 0 bases and J by 1 base, with 9 bases between the two germline ends.

The V and J genes are TRBV5-1 and TRBJ1-2, with 9 bases that match TRBD1. The CDR3 has 15 residues. Germline V gene lookup returns CDR1 SGHRS and CDR2 YFSETQ. The junction had 7 bases not matched to a gene; V was cut back by 3 bases and J by 4 bases. The CDR3 is CASSSGQGSTYGYTF. CDR3 bases: TGCGCCAGCAGCTCTGGACAGGGGTCGACCTATGGCTACACCTTC.

V is TRBV28 and J is TRBJ2-7; a weak D match, TRBD2 (7 bases). V shed 5 bases and J shed 3 bases, with 17 bases lying between them. Germline CDR1 MDHEN, CDR2 SYDVKM. The CDR3 has 15 residues. CDR3 amino acids: CASSLIQGGLYEQYF. In DNA form, the CDR3 reads TGTGCCAGCAGTCTAATACAGGGAGGGCTCTACGAGCAGTACTTC.

This clonotype was observed a handful of times. The gene calls are TRBV29-1 and TRBJ2-3; 10 bases fit TRBD2. The J segment lost 6 bases and the V segment lost 3 bases, leaving 6 bases of the junction unmatched. Germline V lookup: CDR1 SQVTM, CDR2 ANQGSEA. The CDR3 has 14 residues. Here the CDR3 reads CSVDSGGPGDTQYF. The CDR3 DNA reads TGCAGCGTTGATAGCGGGGGGCCGGGGGATACGCAGTATTTT.

This clonotype showed up just a few times. This chain links TRBV7-2 with TRBJ2-2, with D perhaps matching TRBD2 (6 bases). The germline CDR1 and CDR2 sequences are SGHTA and FQGNSA. This CDR3 is built from 17 residues. Trimming removed 7 bases from V and 2 bases from J, with 20 bases in between. In DNA form, the CDR3 reads TGTGCCAGCACCTTGAGGCGGGGAATCTCTAACACCGGGGAGCTGTTTTTT. This translates into CASTLRRGISNTGELFF.

The V gene is TRBV29-1, the J gene TRBJ2-7; D is unclear. The germline gives CDR1 SQVTM, CDR2 ANQGSEA. The CDR3 length is 11 residues. V lost 2 bases and J lost 3, with 5 bases in between. The CDR3 sequence is CSVETNYEQYF. The CDR3 DNA reads as TGCAGCGTTGAAACCAACTACGAGCAGTACTTC.

This sequence joins TRBV20-1 and TRBJ2-3; the match to TRBD2 covers 8 bases. Germline values: CDR1 DFQATT, CDR2 SNEGSKA (reference sequence). CDR3 length equals 15 residues. The trim removed 3 bases at V and 2 bases at J, leaving 7 bases unmatched. CDR3 in amino acids: CSASLGAGATDTQYF. The CDR3 region has the DNA TGCAGTGCTAGTCTAGGAGCGGGGGCCACAGATACGCAGTATTTT.

V gene TRBV28 combines with J gene TRBJ2-7, with 8 bases that match TRBD1. Germline assignment: CDR1 MDHEN and CDR2 SYDVKM. V lost 4 bases to trimming and J lost 2 bases; unmatched junction nucleotides: 7. There are 15 residues in the CDR3. In DNA form, the CDR3 reads TGTGCCAGCAGTTCCTCGGGACAGGACCCCTACGAGCAGTACTTC. Protein: CASSSSGQDPYEQYF.

The chain uses TRBV11-2 and TRBJ2-4, with D perhaps being TRBD1 or TRBD2 (5 bases each). The CDR3 is 18 residues long. The germline gives CDR1 SGHAT, CDR2 FQNNGV. The germline V and J ends were trimmed by 1 base and 3 bases, with 19 bases remaining between them. This CDR3 is CASSLGRSWGEGKNIQYF. The CDR3 region has the DNA TGTGCCAGCAGCTTAGGCCGATCTTGGGGCGAGGGCAAAAACATTCAGTACTTC.

This clonotype was detected only a few times. V gene TRBV20-1 combines with J gene TRBJ2-7; TRBD2 matches 10 bases. Unmatched junction bases numbered 6, after V lost 3 bases and J lost 4 bases. The CDR3 covers 14 residues. The germline V gene has CDR1 DFQATT and CDR2 SNEGSKA (reference sequence). CDR3 nucleotides: TGCAGTGCTAGGCTCGCTAGCGGGGGATACGAGCAGTACTTC. Encoded protein: CSARLASGGYEQYF.